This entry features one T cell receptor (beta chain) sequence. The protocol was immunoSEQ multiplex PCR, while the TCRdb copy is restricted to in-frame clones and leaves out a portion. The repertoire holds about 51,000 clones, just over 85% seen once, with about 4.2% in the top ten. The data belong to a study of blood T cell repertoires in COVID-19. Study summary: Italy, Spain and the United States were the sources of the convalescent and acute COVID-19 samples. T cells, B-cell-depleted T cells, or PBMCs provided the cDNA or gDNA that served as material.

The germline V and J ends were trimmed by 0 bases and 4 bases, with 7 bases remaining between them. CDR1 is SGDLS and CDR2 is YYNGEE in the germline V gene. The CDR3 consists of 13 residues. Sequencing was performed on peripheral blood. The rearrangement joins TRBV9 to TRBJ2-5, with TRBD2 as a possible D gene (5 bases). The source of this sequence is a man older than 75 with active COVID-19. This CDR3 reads CASSVAGGETQYF. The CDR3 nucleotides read TGTGCCAGCAGCGTAGCTGGAGGAGAGACCCAGTACTTC.